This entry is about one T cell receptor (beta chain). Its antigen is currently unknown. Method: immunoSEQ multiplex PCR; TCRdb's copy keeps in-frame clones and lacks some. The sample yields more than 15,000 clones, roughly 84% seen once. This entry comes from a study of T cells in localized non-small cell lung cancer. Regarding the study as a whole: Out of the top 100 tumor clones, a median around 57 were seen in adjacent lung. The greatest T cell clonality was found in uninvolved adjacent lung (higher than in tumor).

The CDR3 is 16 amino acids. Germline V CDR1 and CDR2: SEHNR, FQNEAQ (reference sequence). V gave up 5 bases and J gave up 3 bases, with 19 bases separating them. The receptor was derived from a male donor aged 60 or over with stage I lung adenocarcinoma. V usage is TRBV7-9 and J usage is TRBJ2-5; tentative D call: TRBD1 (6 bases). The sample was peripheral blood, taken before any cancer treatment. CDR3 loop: CASSEGGTARKETQYF. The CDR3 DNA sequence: TGTGCCAGCAGCGAAGGGGGTACCGCTCGGAAAGAGACCCAGTACTTC.